The following is a TCR beta chain sequence with its context. Its target is not known. CDR3 length: 14 residues. Germline lookup yields CDR1 LNHDA and CDR2 SQIVND (reference sequence). Trimming took off 3 bases at V and 4 bases at J, with 13 bases between the two ends. The data belong to a study of T-cell memory formation after mild COVID-19. Study as a whole: Clustering of TCRs was largely donor specific. Whole-study findings and limits: The study found contracting CD4+ clones mainly in CM and EM and contracting CD8+ clones in EMRA.

5'RACE with constant-segment primers yielded barcoded, UMI-tagged TCR alpha and TCR beta cDNA libraries. Each CDR3 protein is one row after TCRdb ran MiXCR on the 5' RACE reads. Here the sample spans fewer than 200,000 distinct CDR3 sequences, 20% to 25% being singletons. The chain is built from TRBV19 and TRBJ2-7; D is unclear. The receptor was isolated from an adult woman who had mild COVID-19 (a few samples of this study predate the infection). Cell type and time point are not known. Source material: PBMCs or a T cell subset sorted from them (not recorded which). In DNA form, the CDR3 reads TGTGCCAGTAGTATTTTAGGCGAAGGGTACGAGCAGTACTTC. It is translated as CASSILGEGYEQYF. Complete variable domain (other parts from reference TRBV19 and TRBJ2-7): DGGITQSPKYLFRKEGQNVTLSCEQNLNHDAMYWYRQDPGQGLRLIYYSQIVNDFQKGDIAEGYSVSREKKESFPLTVTSAQKNPTAFYLCASSILGEGYEQYFGPGTRLTVT.